This T cell receptor beta chain is drawn from a study of OX40 agonist ivuxolimab in advanced cancers. Study overall: Patients received intravenous ivuxolimab every 2 weeks at 0.01 to 10 mg/kg. There were three patients with partial responses, one having hepatocellular carcinoma and two cutaneous melanoma.

The assay was immunoSEQ multiplex PCR, and TCRdb's table has in-frame clones only and misses some. This table holds 40,000 to 45,000 clones, 85% to 90% found once. Germline values: CDR1 SGHNT, CDR2 YYREEE (reference sequence). The CDR3 totals 13 residues. Trimming took 0 bases from V and 8 from J, leaving 12 bases between them. The specimen was CD4+ or CD8+ T cells sorted from blood, collected in a trial of the OX40 agonist ivuxolimab. This sequence was found in an adult with an advanced solid tumor such as melanoma, head and neck, liver or kidney cancer. V and J are TRBV5-4 and TRBJ2-7, with a possible D match to TRBD2 (5 bases). CDR3 protein: CASSLDQEAQQYF. CDR3 nucleotides: TGTGCCAGCAGCTTGGATCAGGAGGCGCAGCAGTACTTC.